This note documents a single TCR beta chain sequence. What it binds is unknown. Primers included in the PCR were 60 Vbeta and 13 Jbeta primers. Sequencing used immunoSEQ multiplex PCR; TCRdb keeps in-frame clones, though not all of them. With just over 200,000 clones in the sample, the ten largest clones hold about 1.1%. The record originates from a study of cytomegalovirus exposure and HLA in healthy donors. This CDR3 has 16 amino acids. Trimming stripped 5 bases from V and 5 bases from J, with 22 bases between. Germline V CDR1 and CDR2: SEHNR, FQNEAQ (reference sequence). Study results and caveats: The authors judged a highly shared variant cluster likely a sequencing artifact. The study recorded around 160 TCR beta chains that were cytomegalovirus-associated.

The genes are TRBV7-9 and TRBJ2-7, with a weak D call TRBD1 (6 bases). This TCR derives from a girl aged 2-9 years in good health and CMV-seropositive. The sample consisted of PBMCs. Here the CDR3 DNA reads TGTGCCAGCAGCCCGACACTTCTCACAGGGATCCACGAGCAGTACTTC. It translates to CASSPTLLTGIHEQYF.